Listed below are T cell receptor beta chains from one sample, sequenced in a study of T cell responses to AZD1222 COVID-19 vaccine. The table came from immunoSEQ multiplex PCR; TCRdb's copy has only in-frame clones and leaves some out. The top ten clones hold around a quarter of a sample with some 120,000 clones, approximately 91% of them seen once. This material consisted of peripheral blood, taken on day 0 of AZD1222 vaccination. The receptors come from an adult in good health. CDR3s include the opening cysteine and the closing phenylalanine or tryptophan.

>TRBV19|TRBJ1-4
CASSATRNREKLFF
>TRBV7-2|TRBJ2-5
CASSLGLAGVETQYF
>TRBV3-1/TRBV3-2|TRBJ1-1
CASSGQMNTEAFF
>TRBV6-5|TRBJ1-2
CASSYFPRTGGYTF
>TRBV18|TRBJ2-4
CASSPRGRGNIQYF
>TRBV2|TRBJ1-2
CASSGPATNGQGAFSYGYTF
>TRBV3-1/TRBV3-2|TRBJ1-3
CASSPPGKTYSGNTIYF
>TRBV19|TRBJ2-1
CASNSLAVPYNEQFF
>TRBV7-9|TRBJ2-3
CASRSTGVLSTDTQYF
>TRBV29-1|TRBJ1-3
CSVELGGNTIYF
>TRBV25-1|TRBJ2-2
CASSPRAGIANTGELFF
>TRBV5-1|TRBJ2-1
CASSLGHPSSQFF
>TRBV12-5|TRBJ1-2
CASGPGGQGVISGYTF
>TRBV3-1/TRBV3-2|TRBJ1-4
CASSHLGVDEKLFF
>TRBV2|TRBJ2-1
CASRGTSGPYNEQFF
>TRBV28|TRBJ1-4
CASRRGGMANEKLFF
>TRBV27|TRBJ2-2
CASRRGSNTGELFF
>TRBV7-3|TRBJ2-3
CASTPTGQGTDTQYF
>TRBV6-2/TRBV6-3|TRBJ1-5
CASNPASSNQPQHF
>TRBV11-2|TRBJ2-1
CASSPGGDEQFF
>TRBV3-1/TRBV3-2|TRBJ2-7
CASSPGRGASYEQYF
>TRBV5-8|TRBJ2-1
CASSLSRIQYNEQFF
>TRBV3-1/TRBV3-2|TRBJ1-6
CASSSPGDNSPLHF